This entry lists 13 T cell receptor beta chains sequenced from one sample in a study of cytomegalovirus exposure and HLA in healthy donors. PCR was performed using 60 Vbeta and 13 Jbeta primers. Some clones are missing from TCRdb's copy, which holds only in-frame ones; the method was immunoSEQ multiplex PCR. The table lists over 120,000 clones, 65% to 90% of them singletons. The sample comprised PBMCs. All receptors derive from a woman younger than 45 in good health and CMV-seronegative.

The genes are TRBV11-1 and TRBJ2-7; no definite D call. CDR1 and CDR2 (germline): SGHAT, FQDESV (reference sequence). The CDR3 runs 15 residues. V was cut by 1 base and J by 0 bases, with 10 bases left in between. CDR3 DNA sequence: TGTGCCAGCAGCTTAGGTAACGGTAACTCCTACGAGCAGTACTTC. Translation: CASSLGNGNSYEQYF.

Many counts were recorded for this clone. V and J are TRBV6-4 and TRBJ2-3; possibly TRBD2 for D (7 bases). Germline V gives CDR1 MRHNA, CDR2 SNTAGT. Trimming took off 3 bases at V and 2 bases at J, with 12 bases between the two ends. The length of the CDR3 is 15 residues. The CDR3 spells CASSEGAGATDTQYF. In DNA form, the CDR3 reads TGTGCCAGCAGTGAGGGGGCGGGAGCCACAGATACGCAGTATTTT.

V usage is TRBV4-1 and J usage is TRBJ2-7; D is undetermined. The germline gives CDR1 MGHRA, CDR2 YSYEKL. The CDR3 is 14 residues long. The V end was cut by 2 bases, the J end by 5 bases, with 13 bases between. CDR3 DNA sequence: TGCGCCAGCAGCCAACAAGACTCTCTCCACGAGCAGTACTTC. This encodes CASSQQDSLHEQYF.

The V and J genes are TRBV30 and TRBJ2-7; D possibly corresponds to TRBD1 (6 bases). Trimming pared 2 bases from V and 2 bases from J, leaving 10 bases between. The germline V gene encodes CDR1 GTSNPN and CDR2 SVGIG (reference sequence). The CDR3 runs 13 residues. In DNA, the CDR3 is TGTGCCTGGAGTCGGGACACCGCCTACGAGCAGTACTTC. Translation: CAWSRDTAYEQYF.

The sample holds a few counts of this clone. The chain employs TRBV5-5 and TRBJ2-2, with 7 bases aligning to TRBD1. The CDR3 runs to 16 residues. Losses at the gene ends were 0 bases for V and 5 bases for J; bases not matched to a gene: 7. The germline gives CDR1 SGHKS, CDR2 YYEKEE (reference sequence). The CDR3 bases are TGTGCCAGCAGCTTGGGACAGGGAAGGAAGACCGGGGAGCTGTTTTTT. The encoded protein is CASSLGQGRKTGELFF. Based on the CDR3 plus reference TRBV5-5 and TRBJ2-2, the full variable domain is DAGVTQSPTHLIKTRGQQVTLRCSPISGHKSVSWYQQVLGQGPQFIFQYYEKEERGRGNFPDRFSARQFPNYSSELNVNALLLGDSALYLCASSLGQGRKTGELFFGEGSRLTVL.

The chain has TRBV4-1 and TRBJ2-3, with 11 nucleotides matching TRBD2. The germline gives CDR1 MGHRA, CDR2 YSYEKL. The V gene end was trimmed by 4 bases and the J gene end by 4 bases; junction bases not matched to a gene: 10. The CDR3 totals 17 residues. For the CDR3, the DNA is TGCGCCAGCAGCCCGCACCAGACTAGCGGGGATGCAGATACGCAGTATTTT. This codes for CASSPHQTSGDADTQYF.

This clone was counted a few times. The rearrangement uses TRBV2 and TRBJ1-6; 7 bases agree with TRBD1. V was pared by 5 bases and J by 5 bases, with 0 bases of the junction left unmatched. CDR3 length equals 13 residues. CDR1 SNHLY and CDR2 FYNNEI come from the germline V gene. The CDR3 reads CASSQGDNSPLHF. The CDR3 region has the DNA TGTGCCAGCAGTCAGGGGGATAATTCACCCCTCCACTTT.

This clone has just one count. The chain employs TRBV11-3 and TRBJ2-2; TRBD2 might be the D (5 bases). V was clipped by 1 base and J by 3 bases, with 12 bases between them. Germline CDR1 and CDR2: SGHNT and YENEEA. The CDR3 consists of 16 residues. CDR3 DNA sequence: TGTGCCAGCAGCTTAGGAGGGATTCGGGACACCGGGGAGCTGTTTTTT. Translation: CASSLGGIRDTGELFF.

The V and J genes are TRBV6-5 and TRBJ2-7; 8 bases line up with TRBD2. CDR3 size: 15 residues. The V and J ends lost 5 bases and 0 bases, in that order; junction bases with no gene match: 6. CDR1 MNHEY and CDR2 SVGAGI come from the germline V gene. CDR3 coding DNA: TGTGCCAGCAGTCGGGGGGGGAGTCTCTCCTACGAGCAGTACTTC. Translated: CASSRGGSLSYEQYF.

The chain couples TRBV10-3 to TRBJ1-2, with 9 bases fitting TRBD1. The germline CDR1 and CDR2 sequences are ENHRY and SYGVKD. The CDR3 has 16 residues. Losses at the gene ends were 1 base for V and 8 bases for J; bases not matched to a gene: 11. The CDR3: CAISEFPGTGRGGYTF. CDR3 DNA: TGTGCCATCAGTGAGTTCCCCGGGACAGGGCGGGGAGGCTACACCTTC.

The chain carries TRBV27 and TRBJ1-1; 10 bases match TRBD1. Germline V gene data show CDR1 as MNHEY and CDR2 as SMNVEV (reference sequence). V gave up 2 bases and J gave up 2 bases; unmatched junction bases: 11. The CDR3 spans 18 residues. CDR3 protein: CASSLRATGGGQNTEAFF. The CDR3 coding sequence is TGTGCCAGCAGTTTAAGGGCGACAGGGGGCGGTCAAAACACTGAAGCTTTCTTT.

The CDR3 sequence is CASSPLAGGGTGELFF. CDR3 bases: TGTGCCAGCAGTCCGCTAGCGGGTGGGGGCACCGGGGAGCTGTTTTTT. V usage is TRBV27 and J usage is TRBJ2-2; 8 bases align to TRBD2. After removal of 5 bases from V and 4 bases from J, the junction contained 9 bases not matched to a gene. CDR1 and CDR2 from the germline V gene are MNHEY and SMNVEV (reference sequence). This CDR3 comprises 16 residues.

The chain joins TRBV4-1 to TRBJ2-7, with 13 nucleotides matching TRBD2. In germline, CDR1 is MGHRA, CDR2 YSYEKL. Trimming cost V 3 bases and J 1 base; bases outside gene matches: 6. This CDR3 region has 17 residues. CDR3 nucleotides: TGCGCCAGCAGCCACTACGGGACTAGCGGGAATTCCTACGAGCAGTACTTC. Its protein is CASSHYGTSGNSYEQYF.